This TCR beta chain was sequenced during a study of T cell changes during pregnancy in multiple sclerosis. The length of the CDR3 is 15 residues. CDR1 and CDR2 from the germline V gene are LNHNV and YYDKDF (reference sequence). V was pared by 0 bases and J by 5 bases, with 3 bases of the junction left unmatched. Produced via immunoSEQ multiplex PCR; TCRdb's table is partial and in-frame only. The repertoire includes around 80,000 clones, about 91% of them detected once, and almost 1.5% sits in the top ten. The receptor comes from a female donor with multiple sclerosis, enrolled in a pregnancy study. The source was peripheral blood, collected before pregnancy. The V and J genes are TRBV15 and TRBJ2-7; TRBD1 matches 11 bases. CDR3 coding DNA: TGTGCCACCAGCAGAGAAGGACAGGGGGCGGACGAGCAGTACTTC. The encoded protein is CATSREGQGADEQYF.